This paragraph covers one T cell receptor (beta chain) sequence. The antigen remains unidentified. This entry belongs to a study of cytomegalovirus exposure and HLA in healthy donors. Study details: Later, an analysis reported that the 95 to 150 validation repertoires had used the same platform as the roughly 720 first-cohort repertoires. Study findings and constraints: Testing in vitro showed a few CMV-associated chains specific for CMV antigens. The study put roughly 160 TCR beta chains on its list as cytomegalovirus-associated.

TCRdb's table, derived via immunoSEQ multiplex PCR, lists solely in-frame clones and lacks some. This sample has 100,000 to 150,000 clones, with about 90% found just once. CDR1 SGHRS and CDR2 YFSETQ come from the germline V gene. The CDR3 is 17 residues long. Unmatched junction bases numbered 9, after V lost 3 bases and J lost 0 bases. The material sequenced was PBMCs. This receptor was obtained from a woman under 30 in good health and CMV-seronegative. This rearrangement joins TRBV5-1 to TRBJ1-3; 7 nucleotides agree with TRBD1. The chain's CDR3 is CASSSGGQAGSGNTIYF. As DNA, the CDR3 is TGCGCCAGCAGCTCCGGCGGACAGGCCGGCTCTGGAAACACCATATATTTT.